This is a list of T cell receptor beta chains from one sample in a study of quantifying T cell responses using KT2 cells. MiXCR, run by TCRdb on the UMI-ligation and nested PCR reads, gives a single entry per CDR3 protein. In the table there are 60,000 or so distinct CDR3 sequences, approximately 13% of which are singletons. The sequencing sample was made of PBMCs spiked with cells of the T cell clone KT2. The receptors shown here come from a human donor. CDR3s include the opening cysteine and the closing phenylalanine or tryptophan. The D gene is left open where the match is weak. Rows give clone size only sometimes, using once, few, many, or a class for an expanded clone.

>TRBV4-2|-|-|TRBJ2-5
CASSQDLKETQYF
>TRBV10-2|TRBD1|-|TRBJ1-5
CASSEAQQGLSNQPQHF
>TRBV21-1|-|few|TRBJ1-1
CASSKTRGRGSTEAFF
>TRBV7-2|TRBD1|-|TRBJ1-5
CVSSQTGGRQPQHF
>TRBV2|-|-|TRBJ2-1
CASIRGSSSYNEQFF
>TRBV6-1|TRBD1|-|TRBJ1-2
CASSEGTGAQYGYTF
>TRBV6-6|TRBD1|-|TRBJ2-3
CASRGQGSTDTQYF
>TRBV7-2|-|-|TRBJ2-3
CASTTHATGRLSTDTQYF
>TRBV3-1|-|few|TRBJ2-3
CASSRQSTDTQYF
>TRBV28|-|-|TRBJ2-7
CASSSTGEIYEQYF
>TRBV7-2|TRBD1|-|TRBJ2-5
CASSLSPRGETQYF
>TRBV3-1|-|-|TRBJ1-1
CASSPGTPAEAFF
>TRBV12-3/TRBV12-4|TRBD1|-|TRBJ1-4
CASSPAPRGEKLFF
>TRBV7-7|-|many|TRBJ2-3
CASSLAFTDTQYF
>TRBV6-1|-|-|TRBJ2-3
CASSEGGPAVTDTQYF
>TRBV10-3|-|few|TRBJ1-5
CAISESQGQPQHF
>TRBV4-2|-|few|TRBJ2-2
CASSQVLVGNTGELFF
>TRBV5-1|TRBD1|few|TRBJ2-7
CASSLNRGHEQYF
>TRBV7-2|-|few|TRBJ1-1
CASSYVRGGTEAFF
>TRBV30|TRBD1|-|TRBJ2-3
CARDRSSTDTQYF
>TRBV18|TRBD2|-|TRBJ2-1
CASSLTSGRPNEQFF
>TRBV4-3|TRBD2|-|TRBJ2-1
CASSQMGTSYTNEQFF
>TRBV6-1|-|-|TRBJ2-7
CASRGSGYEQYF
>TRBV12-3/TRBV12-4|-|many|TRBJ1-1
CASRLTVMNTEAFF
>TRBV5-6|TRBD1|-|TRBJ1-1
CASSLPSIGQGRFF
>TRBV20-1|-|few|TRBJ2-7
CSAQIFRESYEQYF
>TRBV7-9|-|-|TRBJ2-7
CASSLARGGAYEQYF
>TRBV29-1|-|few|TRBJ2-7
CSVEIKNRASSGEQYF
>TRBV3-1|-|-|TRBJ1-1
CASSQVLLLRGNTEAFF
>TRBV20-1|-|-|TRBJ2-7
CSASTLTGEQYF
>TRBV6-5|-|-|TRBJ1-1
CASSSSWGAKPEAFF
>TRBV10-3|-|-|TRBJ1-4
CAISEGQNNEKLFF